This T cell receptor (beta chain) was recorded in a study of cytomegalovirus exposure and HLA in healthy donors. PCR amplification relied on 60 Vbeta primers (plus 13 Jbeta primers). Method: immunoSEQ multiplex PCR; TCRdb's copy keeps in-frame clones and lacks some. The top ten hold 1% to 1.5% of the sample, which has more than 85,000 clones, roughly 80% seen once. With 4 bases clipped from V and 5 bases from J, the junction kept 3 bases outside the gene matches. Germline CDR1 SGDLS, CDR2 YYNGEE. The length of the CDR3 is 14 residues. The chain has TRBV9 and TRBJ2-2, with TRBD1 matching over 9 bases. This TCR came from a woman in her 30s in good health and CMV-seronegative. Sequencing was carried out using PBMCs. The CDR3 is CASSMTGGTGELFF. CDR3 in DNA: TGTGCCAGCAGCATGACAGGGGGAACCGGGGAGCTGTTTTTT.